The 12 T cell receptor beta chains below all came from one sample that was sequenced in a study of vaccination and CD4 T cells after COVID-19. Sequenced with the Oncomine TCR Beta short-read assay was DNA taken from cultured CD4+ T cells. TCRdb ran MiXCR on the PCR reads and lists one entry per CDR3 protein. The profile shows 6,000 to 7,500 distinct CDR3 sequences, roughly 18% of them singletons. These receptors' targets are unknown. Treatment denoted: approximately nine-day PBMC culture with coronavirus spike peptide pools or control peptides (ViraFEST assay). Specimen: CD4+ T cells from blood, cultured in vitro. The receptors here all came from a human donor who had recovered from COVID-19.

In this sample, this clonotype turned up a few times. CDR3 residues: CASSMFLAGEQFF. As DNA, the CDR3 is TGTGCCAGTAGTATGTTTCTAGCGGGAGAGCAGTTCTTC. J is TRBJ2-1 and V is TRBV19; 9 bases fit TRBD2. The V segment lost 3 bases and the J segment 10 bases; nucleotides outside the gene matches: 4. The CDR3 consists of 13 residues. The V gene's germline CDR1 is LNHDA and CDR2 SQIVND (reference sequence).

The chain combines TRBV27 with TRBJ2-7; perhaps D is TRBD1 or TRBD2 (5 bases each). CDR3 length: 15 amino acids. Trimming cost V 2 bases and J 3 bases, with 14 bases left between them. Germline loops: CDR1 MNHEY, CDR2 SMNVEV (reference sequence). The CDR3 loop is CASSLRSGTYYEQYF. The CDR3 DNA reads as TGTGCCAGCAGTTTACGATCCGGGACGTACTACGAGCAGTACTTC.

V and J are TRBV19 and TRBJ2-2; D remains unclear. Trimming stripped 2 bases from V and 6 bases from J, with 7 bases between. The CDR3 has 13 residues. Germline values: CDR1 LNHDA, CDR2 SQIVND (reference sequence). The CDR3 nucleotides are TGTGCCAGTAGTATAAGGGATCCCGGGGAGCTGTTTTTT. This gives the protein CASSIRDPGELFF.

The chain links TRBV6-1 to TRBJ1-2, with D perhaps TRBD1 (5 bases). CDR3 length: 13 residues. The V gene lost 4 bases and the J gene lost 0 bases, with 6 bases spanning the gap. CDR1 is MNHNS, CDR2 SASEGT, per germline. The CDR3 DNA reads TGTGCCAGCAGTGCGGGGGCTAACTATGGCTACACCTTC. This codes for CASSAGANYGYTF.

The sample holds a few counts of this clonotype. The chain carries TRBV2 and TRBJ1-1; D is perhaps TRBD1 (5 bases). CDR3 size: 14 residues. CDR1 and CDR2 from the germline V gene are SNHLY and FYNNEI. V was pared by 1 base and J by 2 bases, with 8 bases between. The CDR3 region has the DNA TGTGCCAGCAGTGAAGGGACAACCAACACTGAAGCTTTCTTT. Its translation: CASSEGTTNTEAFF.

This clonotype was counted a few times. The J gene is TRBJ2-7, the V gene TRBV20-1; the D gene is possibly TRBD2 (5 bases). CDR1 is DFQATT and CDR2 is SNEGSKA in the germline V gene (reference sequence). The CDR3 has 14 residues. Between the trimmed V and J ends, which lost 5 bases and 3 bases, there was a span of 17 bases. For the CDR3, the DNA is TGCAGTGCTCCCGGCAGACCGACTAACTACGAGCAGTACTTC. It translates to CSAPGRPTNYEQYF.

This clonotype was seen only a few times. The V and J genes are TRBV19 and TRBJ2-1, with TRBD2 matching over 13 bases. V was clipped by 5 bases and J by 9 bases; unmatched bases: 10. Germline loops: CDR1 LNHDA, CDR2 SQIVND (reference sequence). The length of the CDR3 is 16 residues. The CDR3 DNA follows: TGTGCCAGTAGTGCCACCGGGACTAGCGGGGCGGGTGAGCAGTTCTTC. As protein: CASSATGTSGAGEQFF.

This clonotype was counted only a few times. This chain joins TRBV20-1 and TRBJ1-1; 8 bases map to TRBD1. The CDR3 length is 13 residues. Trimming cost V 2 bases and J 5 bases; bases outside gene matches: 4. Germline V gene lookup returns CDR1 DFQATT and CDR2 SNEGSKA (reference sequence). Here the CDR3 reads CSARRQGRTEAFF. The CDR3 bases are TGCAGTGCTAGAAGACAGGGGAGGACTGAAGCTTTCTTT.

V and J are TRBV5-1 and TRBJ2-5; 13 bases agree with TRBD2. CDR3 size: 16 residues. Germline lookup yields CDR1 SGHRS and CDR2 YFSETQ. The ends lost 4 bases at V and 4 bases at J; junction bases unmatched: 7. The CDR3 region has the DNA TGCGCCAGCAGCGTGACTAGCGGGGGGCCCGGAGAGACCCAGTACTTC. Encoded protein: CASSVTSGGPGETQYF.

V is TRBV5-1 and J is TRBJ2-7, with D perhaps TRBD1 (5 bases). The CDR3 contains 16 residues. CDR1 SGHRS and CDR2 YFSETQ come from the germline V gene. The V end was cut by 0 bases, the J end by 1 base, with 14 bases between. The CDR3: CASSLVDTRVSYEQYF. The DNA for the CDR3 is TGCGCCAGCAGCTTGGTGGACACCCGAGTATCCTACGAGCAGTACTTC.

V and J are TRBV19 and TRBJ2-3; a possible D gene is TRBD1 (6 bases). V lost 5 bases and J 4 bases, leaving 22 bases between the germline ends. The CDR3 is made up of 17 amino acids. Germline V gene data show CDR1 as LNHDA and CDR2 as SQIVND (reference sequence). In nucleotides, the CDR3 is TGTGCCAGTAGTGCCTGGGACACACCAACGGAGGCAGATACGCAGTATTTT. Protein product: CASSAWDTPTEADTQYF.

This clonotype came up a few times. The CDR3 spells CASSLSRGDRSTDTQYF. The CDR3 DNA follows: TGTGCCAGCAGCTTAAGTCGCGGGGATAGAAGCACAGATACGCAGTATTTT. V and J are TRBV7-3 and TRBJ2-3, with D possibly being TRBD2 (6 bases). This CDR3 region has 17 residues. From germline, CDR1 is SGHTA and CDR2 FQGTGA. With 1 base removed from V and 0 bases from J, the gap between germline ends came to 14 bases.